The 2 T cell receptor beta chains below were found in one sample sequenced in a study of blood T cell repertoires in COVID-19. The repertoire was sequenced with immunoSEQ multiplex PCR; TCRdb's copy has only in-frame clones and lacks some. Of fewer than 65,000 clones in the sample, 75% to 90% were seen once. The sequenced material came from peripheral blood. All receptors derive from a woman aged 55-69 years with COVID-19, enrolled during active disease.

The chain carries TRBV12-3 or TRBV12-4 and TRBJ1-5; 8 nucleotides align to TRBD1. The V segment lost 5 bases and the J segment 10 bases; nucleotides outside the gene matches: 4. The CDR3 is 12 residues long. This chain's CDR3 is CASSTGGGPQHF. CDR3 coding DNA: TGTGCCAGCAGTACAGGGGGAGGACCCCAGCATTTT.

The V call is TRBV12-5, the J call TRBJ2-4, with D tentatively TRBD2 (6 bases). Germline CDR1 and CDR2: LGHNT and FRNRAP. Trimming stripped 8 bases from V and 9 bases from J, with 14 bases between. This CDR3 has 12 residues. DNA for the CDR3: TGTGCTAGTTTAGGCGGGCGGGGCATTCAGTACTTC. Protein: CASLGGRGIQYF.